Sequencing of this T cell receptor beta chain was carried out in a study of a mutant IDH1 vaccine in newly diagnosed glioma. Whole-study context: Each patient was administered eight vaccinations, scheduled in weeks 1, 3, 5, 7, 11, 15, 19 and 23.

The time point denotes: week 11, during vaccination. Vaccinated patients received 300 ug of mutant IDH1 20-mer peptide per dose, with topical imiquimod. Comments on this clone: What it binds is not known.

The data were produced by immunoSEQ multiplex PCR, yet TCRdb's version contains in-frame clones alone and is incomplete. The sample includes about 67,000 clones, about 88% of them seen just once. The CDR3 loop spans 19 amino acids. Trimming cost V 8 bases and J 1 base; bases outside gene matches: 18. Germline CDR1 and CDR2: MRHNA and SNTAGT. The chain employs TRBV6-4 and TRBJ1-3; TRBD1 matches at 9 bases. Here the sequenced sample was PBMCs, taken from a glioma patient whose treatment included an IDH1 peptide vaccine. The TCR comes from a middle-aged man with glioma. The CDR3 DNA sequence: TGTGCCAGCGATGGACTCGGACAGGGGAACAGGAATTCTGGAAACACCATATATTTT. Residues: CASDGLGQGNRNSGNTIYF.